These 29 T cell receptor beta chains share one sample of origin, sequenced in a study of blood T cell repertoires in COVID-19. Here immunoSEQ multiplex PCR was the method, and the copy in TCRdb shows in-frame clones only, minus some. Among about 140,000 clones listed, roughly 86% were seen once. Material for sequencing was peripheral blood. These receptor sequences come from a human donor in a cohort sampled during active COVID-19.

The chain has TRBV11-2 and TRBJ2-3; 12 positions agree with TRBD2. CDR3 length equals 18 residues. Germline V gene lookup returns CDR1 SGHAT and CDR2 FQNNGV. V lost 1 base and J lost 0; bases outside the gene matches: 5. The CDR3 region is CASSLVAGTSGSTDTQYF. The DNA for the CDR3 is TGTGCCAGCAGCTTAGTTGCCGGGACTAGCGGGAGCACAGATACGCAGTATTTT.

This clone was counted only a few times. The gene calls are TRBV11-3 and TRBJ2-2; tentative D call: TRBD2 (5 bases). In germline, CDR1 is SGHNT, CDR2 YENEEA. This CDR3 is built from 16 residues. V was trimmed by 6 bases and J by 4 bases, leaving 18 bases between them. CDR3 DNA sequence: TGTGCCAGCAGTCGCGGGCTAGATTCGTCCACCGGGGAGCTGTTTTTT. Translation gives CASSRGLDSSTGELFF.

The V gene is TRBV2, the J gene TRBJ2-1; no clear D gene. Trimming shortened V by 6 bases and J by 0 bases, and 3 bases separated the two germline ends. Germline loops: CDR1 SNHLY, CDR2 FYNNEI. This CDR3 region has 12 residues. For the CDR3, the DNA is TGTGCCAGCAGCCTCTCCTACAATGAGCAGTTCTTC. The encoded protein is CASSLSYNEQFF.

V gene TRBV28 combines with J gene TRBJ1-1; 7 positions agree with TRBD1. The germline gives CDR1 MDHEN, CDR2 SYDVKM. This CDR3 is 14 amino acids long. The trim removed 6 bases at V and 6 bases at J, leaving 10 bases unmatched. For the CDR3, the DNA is TGTGCCAGCAGGATACAGGGGCGCTTCGCTGAAGCTTTCTTT. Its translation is CASRIQGRFAEAFF.

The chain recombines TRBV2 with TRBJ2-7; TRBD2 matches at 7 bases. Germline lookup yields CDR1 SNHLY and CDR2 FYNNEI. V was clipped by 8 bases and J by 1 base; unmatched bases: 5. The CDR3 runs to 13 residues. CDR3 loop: CASGRDYSYEQYF. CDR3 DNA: TGTGCCAGCGGCAGGGACTATTCCTACGAGCAGTACTTC. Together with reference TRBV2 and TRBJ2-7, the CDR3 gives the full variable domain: EPEVTQTPSHQVTQMGQEVILRCVPISNHLYFYWYRQILGQKVEFLVSFYNNEISEKSEIFDDQFSVERPDGSNFTLKIRSTKLEDSAMYFCASGRDYSYEQYFGPGTRLTVT.

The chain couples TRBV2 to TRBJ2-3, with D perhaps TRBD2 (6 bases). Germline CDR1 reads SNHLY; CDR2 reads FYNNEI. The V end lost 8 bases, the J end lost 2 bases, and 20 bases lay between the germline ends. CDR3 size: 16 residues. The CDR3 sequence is CASGGAAERFTDTQYF. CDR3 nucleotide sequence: TGTGCCAGCGGAGGGGCAGCCGAAAGATTCACAGATACGCAGTATTTT.

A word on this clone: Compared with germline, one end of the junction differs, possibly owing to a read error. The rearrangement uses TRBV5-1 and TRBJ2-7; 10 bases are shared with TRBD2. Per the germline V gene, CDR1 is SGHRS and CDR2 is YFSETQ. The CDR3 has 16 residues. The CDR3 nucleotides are TGCGCCCGCAGCTGGGCCGGGGGAGCGGGGGGGCGTGAGCAGTACTTC. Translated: CARSWAGGAGGREQYF. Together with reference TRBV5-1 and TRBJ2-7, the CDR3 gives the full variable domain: KAGVTQTPRYLIKTRGQQVTLSCSPISGHRSVSWYQQTPGQGLQFLFEYFSETQRNKGNFPGRFSGRQFSNSRSEMNVSTLELGDSALYLCARSWAGGAGGREQYFGPGTRLTVT.

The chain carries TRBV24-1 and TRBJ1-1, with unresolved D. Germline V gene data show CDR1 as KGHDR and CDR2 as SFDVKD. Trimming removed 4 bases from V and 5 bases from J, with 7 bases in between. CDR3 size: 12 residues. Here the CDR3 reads CATSELGTEAFF. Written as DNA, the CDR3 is TGTGCCACCAGTGAACTAGGGACTGAAGCTTTCTTT.

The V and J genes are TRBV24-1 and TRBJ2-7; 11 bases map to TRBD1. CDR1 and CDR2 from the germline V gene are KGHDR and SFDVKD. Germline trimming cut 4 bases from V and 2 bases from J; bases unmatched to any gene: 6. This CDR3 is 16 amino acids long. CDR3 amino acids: CATSDQGQGATYEQYF. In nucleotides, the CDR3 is TGTGCCACCAGTGACCAAGGACAGGGGGCGACCTACGAGCAGTACTTC.

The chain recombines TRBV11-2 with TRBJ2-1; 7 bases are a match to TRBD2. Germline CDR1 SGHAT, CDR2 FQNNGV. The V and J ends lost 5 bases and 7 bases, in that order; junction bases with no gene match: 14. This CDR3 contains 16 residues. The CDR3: CASSRRWSGEGNEQFF. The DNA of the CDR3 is TGTGCCAGCAGCCGGAGGTGGAGCGGGGAGGGGAATGAGCAGTTCTTC.

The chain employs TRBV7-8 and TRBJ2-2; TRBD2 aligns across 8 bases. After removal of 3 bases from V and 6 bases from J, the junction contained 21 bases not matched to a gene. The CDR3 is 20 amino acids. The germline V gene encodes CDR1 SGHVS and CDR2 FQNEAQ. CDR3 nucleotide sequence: TGTGCCAGCAGCTTTTTGGGTAGCGGGAATATTAATGACCCCCCCGGGGAGCTGTTTTTT. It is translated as CASSFLGSGNINDPPGELFF.

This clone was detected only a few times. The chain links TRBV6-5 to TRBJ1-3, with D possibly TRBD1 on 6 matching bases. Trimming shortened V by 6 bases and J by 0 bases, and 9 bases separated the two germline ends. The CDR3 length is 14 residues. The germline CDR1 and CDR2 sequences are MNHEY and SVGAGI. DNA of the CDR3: TGTGCCAGCAGGACAGGCGGCTCTGGAAACACCATATATTTT. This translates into CASRTGGSGNTIYF.

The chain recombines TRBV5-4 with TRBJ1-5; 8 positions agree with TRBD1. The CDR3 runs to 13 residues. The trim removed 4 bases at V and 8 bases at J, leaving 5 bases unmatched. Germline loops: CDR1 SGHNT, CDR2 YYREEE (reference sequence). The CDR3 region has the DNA TGTGCCAGCAGCCGCGACAGGGGAGAGCCCCAGCATTTT. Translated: CASSRDRGEPQHF.

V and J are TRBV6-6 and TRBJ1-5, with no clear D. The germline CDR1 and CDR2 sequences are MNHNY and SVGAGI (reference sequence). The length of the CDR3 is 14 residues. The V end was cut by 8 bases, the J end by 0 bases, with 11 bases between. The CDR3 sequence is CASVASYSNQPQHF. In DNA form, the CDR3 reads TGTGCCAGCGTGGCCAGTTATAGCAATCAGCCCCAGCATTTT.

The CDR3 sequence is CASSTPGKMNTEAFF. In nucleotides, the CDR3 is TGTGCCAGCAGCACCCCAGGGAAAATGAACACTGAAGCTTTCTTT. This rearrangement joins TRBV11-2 to TRBJ1-1; D is perhaps TRBD1 (5 bases). CDR1 is SGHAT, CDR2 FQNNGV, per germline. The CDR3 runs to 15 residues. Deletions cut 5 bases from V and 0 bases from J, with 13 bases between.

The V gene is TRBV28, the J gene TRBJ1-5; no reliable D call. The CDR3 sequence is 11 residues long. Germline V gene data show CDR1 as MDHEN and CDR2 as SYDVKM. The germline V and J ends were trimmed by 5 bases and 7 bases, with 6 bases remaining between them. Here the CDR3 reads CASSVEQPQHF. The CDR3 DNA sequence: TGTGCCAGCAGTGTAGAGCAGCCCCAGCATTTT.

The CDR3: CASSFGEGMDTQYF. The CDR3 DNA is TGTGCCAGCAGCTTTGGGGAGGGCATGGATACGCAGTATTTT. This chain uses TRBV5-4 with TRBJ2-3, with TRBD2 identical over 7 bases. Looked up from germline, CDR1 is SGHNT and CDR2 is YYREEE (reference sequence). The CDR3 sequence is 14 residues long. V lost 2 bases and J lost 6; bases outside the gene matches: 6.

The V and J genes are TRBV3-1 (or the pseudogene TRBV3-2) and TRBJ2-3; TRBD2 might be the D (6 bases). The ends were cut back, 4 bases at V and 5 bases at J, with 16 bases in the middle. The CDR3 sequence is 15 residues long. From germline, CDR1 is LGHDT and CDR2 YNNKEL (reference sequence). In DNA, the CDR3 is TGTGCCAGCAGCCCGGGACTTTCCGGTGTAGATACGCAGTATTTT. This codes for CASSPGLSGVDTQYF.

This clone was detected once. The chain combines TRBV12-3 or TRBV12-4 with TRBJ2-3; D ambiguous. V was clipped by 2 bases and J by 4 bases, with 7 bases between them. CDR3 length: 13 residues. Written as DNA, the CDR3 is TGTGCCAGCAGTTTAATGAGCGCAGATACGCAGTATTTT. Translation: CASSLMSADTQYF.

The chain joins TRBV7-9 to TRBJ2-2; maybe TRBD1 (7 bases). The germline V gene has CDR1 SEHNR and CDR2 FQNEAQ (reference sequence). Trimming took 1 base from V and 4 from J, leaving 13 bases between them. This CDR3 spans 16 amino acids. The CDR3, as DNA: TGTGCCAGCAGCTTAGTCGGACAGGAGGGCACCGGGGAGCTGTTTTTT. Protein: CASSLVGQEGTGELFF.

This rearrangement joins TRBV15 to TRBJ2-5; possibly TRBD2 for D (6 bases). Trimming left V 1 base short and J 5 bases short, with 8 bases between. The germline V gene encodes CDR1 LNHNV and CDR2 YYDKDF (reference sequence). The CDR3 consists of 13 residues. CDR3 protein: CATSRASDETQYF. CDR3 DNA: TGTGCCACCAGCAGAGCTAGCGATGAGACCCAGTACTTC.

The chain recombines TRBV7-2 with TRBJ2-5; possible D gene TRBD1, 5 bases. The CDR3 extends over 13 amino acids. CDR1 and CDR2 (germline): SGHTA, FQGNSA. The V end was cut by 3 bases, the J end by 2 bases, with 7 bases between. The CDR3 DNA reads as TGTGCCAGCAGCTTCGACAGACAAGAGACCCAGTACTTC. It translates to CASSFDRQETQYF.

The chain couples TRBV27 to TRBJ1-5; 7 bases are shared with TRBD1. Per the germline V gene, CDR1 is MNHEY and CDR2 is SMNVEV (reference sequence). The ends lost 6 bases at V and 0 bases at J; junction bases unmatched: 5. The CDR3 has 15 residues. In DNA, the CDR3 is TGTGCCAGCAGGAGGACAGGCTATAGCAATCAGCCCCAGCATTTT. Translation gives CASRRTGYSNQPQHF.

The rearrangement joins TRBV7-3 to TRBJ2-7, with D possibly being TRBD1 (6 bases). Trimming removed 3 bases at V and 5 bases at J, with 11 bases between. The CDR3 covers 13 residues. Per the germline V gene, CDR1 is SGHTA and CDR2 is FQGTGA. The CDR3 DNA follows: TGTGCCAGCAGCTTCACAGGGTCCGACGAGCAGTACTTC. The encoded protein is CASSFTGSDEQYF.

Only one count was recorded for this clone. This CDR3 reads CASSPRGKEEHYGYTF. The CDR3 bases are TGTGCCAGCAGCCCGAGAGGAAAGGAGGAACACTATGGCTACACCTTC. The V gene is TRBV7-6, the J gene TRBJ1-2; D gene uncertain. The CDR3 totals 16 residues. V lost 5 bases to trimming and J lost 3 bases, with 19 bases between them. Germline V gives CDR1 SGHVS, CDR2 FNYEAQ.

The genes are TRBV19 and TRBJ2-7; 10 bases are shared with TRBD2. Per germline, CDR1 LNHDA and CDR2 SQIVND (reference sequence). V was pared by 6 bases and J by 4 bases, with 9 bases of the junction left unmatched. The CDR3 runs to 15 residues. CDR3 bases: TGTGCCAGTAGCCGACTAGCGGGCCTTGGGTACGAGCAGTACTTC. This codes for CASSRLAGLGYEQYF. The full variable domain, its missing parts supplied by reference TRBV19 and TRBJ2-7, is DGGITQSPKYLFRKEGQNVTLSCEQNLNHDAMYWYRQDPGQGLRLIYYSQIVNDFQKGDIAEGYSVSREKKESFPLTVTSAQKNPTAFYLCASSRLAGLGYEQYFGPGTRLTVT.

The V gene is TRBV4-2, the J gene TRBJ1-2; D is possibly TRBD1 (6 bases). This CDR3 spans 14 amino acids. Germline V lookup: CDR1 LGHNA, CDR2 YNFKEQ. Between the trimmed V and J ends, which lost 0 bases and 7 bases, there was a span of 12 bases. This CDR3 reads CASSQEGGAFGYTF. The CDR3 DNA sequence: TGTGCCAGCAGCCAAGAAGGGGGGGCCTTTGGCTACACCTTC.

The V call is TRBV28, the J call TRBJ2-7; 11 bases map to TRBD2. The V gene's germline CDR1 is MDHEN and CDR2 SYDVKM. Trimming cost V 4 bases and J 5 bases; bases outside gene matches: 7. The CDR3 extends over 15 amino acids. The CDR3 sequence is CASSSLAGGPNEQYF. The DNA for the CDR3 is TGTGCCAGCAGTTCCTTAGCGGGAGGGCCGAACGAGCAGTACTTC.

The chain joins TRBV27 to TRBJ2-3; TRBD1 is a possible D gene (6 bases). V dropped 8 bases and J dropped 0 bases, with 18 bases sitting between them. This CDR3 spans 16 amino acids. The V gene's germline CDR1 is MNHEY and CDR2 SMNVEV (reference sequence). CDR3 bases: TGTGCCAGCCGAACACAGGGTGGGGTTAGCACAGATACGCAGTATTTT. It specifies CASRTQGGVSTDTQYF.